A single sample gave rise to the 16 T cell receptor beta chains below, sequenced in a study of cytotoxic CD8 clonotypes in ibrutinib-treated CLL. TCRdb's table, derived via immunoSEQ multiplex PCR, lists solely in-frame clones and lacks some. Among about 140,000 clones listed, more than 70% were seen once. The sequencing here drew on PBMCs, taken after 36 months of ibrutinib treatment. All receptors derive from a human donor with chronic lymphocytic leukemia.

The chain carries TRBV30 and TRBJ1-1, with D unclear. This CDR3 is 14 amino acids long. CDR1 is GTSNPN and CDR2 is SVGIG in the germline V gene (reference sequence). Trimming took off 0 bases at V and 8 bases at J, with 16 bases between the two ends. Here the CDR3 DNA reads TGTGCCTGGAGTGTAATCGTCCGACGCGGAGAAGCTTTCTTT. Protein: CAWSVIVRRGEAFF.

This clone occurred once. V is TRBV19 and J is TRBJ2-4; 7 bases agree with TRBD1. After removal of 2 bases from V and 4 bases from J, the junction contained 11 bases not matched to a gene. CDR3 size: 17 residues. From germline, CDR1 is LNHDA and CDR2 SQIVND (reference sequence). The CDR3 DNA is TGTGCCAGTAGTATAAGGGGGCGTGGGGACGTAAAAAACATTCAGTACTTC. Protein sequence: CASSIRGRGDVKNIQYF.

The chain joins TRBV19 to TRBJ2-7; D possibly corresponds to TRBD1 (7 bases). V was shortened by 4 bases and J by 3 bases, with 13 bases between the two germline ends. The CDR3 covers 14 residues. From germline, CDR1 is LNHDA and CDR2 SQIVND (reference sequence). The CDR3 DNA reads TGTGCCAGTAGTACGGGGGACAGCCGCTACGAGCAGTACTTC. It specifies CASSTGDSRYEQYF.

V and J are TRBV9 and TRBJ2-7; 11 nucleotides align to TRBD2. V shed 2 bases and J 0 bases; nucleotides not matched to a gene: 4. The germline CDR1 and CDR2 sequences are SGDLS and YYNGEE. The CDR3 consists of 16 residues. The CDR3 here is CASSVLGLAASYEQYF. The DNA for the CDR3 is TGTGCCAGCAGCGTTTTGGGACTAGCGGCCTCCTACGAGCAGTACTTC.

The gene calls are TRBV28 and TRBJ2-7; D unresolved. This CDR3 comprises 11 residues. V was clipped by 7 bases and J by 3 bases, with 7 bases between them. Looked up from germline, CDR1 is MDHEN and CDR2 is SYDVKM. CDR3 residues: CASKDNYEQYF. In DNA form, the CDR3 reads TGTGCCAGCAAAGACAACTACGAGCAGTACTTC.

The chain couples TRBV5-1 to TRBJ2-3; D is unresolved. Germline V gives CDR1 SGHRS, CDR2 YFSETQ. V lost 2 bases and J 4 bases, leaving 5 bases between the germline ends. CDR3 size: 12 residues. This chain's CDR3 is CASSLHADTQYF. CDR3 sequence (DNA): TGCGCCAGCAGCTTACACGCAGATACGCAGTATTTT.

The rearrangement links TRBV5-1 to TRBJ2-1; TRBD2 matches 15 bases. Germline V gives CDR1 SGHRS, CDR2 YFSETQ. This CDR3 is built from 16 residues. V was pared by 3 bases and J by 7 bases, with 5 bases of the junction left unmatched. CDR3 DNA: TGCGCCAGCAGCTGGACCGGGACTAGCGGGAGGAATGAGCAGTTCTTC. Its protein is CASSWTGTSGRNEQFF.

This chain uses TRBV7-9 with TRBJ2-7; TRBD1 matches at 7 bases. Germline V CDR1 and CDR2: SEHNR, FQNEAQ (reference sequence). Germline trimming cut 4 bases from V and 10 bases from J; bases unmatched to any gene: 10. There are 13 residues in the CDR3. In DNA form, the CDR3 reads TGTGCCAGCAGCTCCTATACAGGGGAAGAACAGTACTTC. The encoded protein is CASSSYTGEEQYF.

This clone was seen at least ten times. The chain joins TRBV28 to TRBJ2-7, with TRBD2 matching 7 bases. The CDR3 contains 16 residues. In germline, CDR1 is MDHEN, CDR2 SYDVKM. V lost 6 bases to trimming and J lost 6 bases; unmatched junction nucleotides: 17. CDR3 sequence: CASSHRRERIRLEQYF. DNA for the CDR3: TGTGCCAGCAGCCACCGGCGGGAGCGTATCCGGCTCGAGCAGTACTTC.

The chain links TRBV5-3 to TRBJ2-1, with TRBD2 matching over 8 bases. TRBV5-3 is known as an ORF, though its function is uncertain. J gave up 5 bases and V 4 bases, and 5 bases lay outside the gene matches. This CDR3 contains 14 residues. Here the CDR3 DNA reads TGTGCCAGAAGCAGCGGGGGTCCTCACAATGAGCAGTTCTTC. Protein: CARSSGGPHNEQFF.

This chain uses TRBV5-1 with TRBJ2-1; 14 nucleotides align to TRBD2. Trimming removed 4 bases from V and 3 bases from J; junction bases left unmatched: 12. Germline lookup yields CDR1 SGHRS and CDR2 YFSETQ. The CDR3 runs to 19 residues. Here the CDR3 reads CASSLSQGLAGAVYNEQFF. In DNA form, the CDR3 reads TGCGCCAGCAGCCTATCTCAGGGACTAGCGGGAGCCGTCTACAATGAGCAGTTCTTC.

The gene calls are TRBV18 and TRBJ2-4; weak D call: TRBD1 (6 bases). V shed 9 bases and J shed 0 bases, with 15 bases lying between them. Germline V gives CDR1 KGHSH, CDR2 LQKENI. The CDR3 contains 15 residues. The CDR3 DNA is TGTGCCAGGGTAGGGGGACCCGAAGCCAAAAACATTCAGTACTTC. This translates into CARVGGPEAKNIQYF.

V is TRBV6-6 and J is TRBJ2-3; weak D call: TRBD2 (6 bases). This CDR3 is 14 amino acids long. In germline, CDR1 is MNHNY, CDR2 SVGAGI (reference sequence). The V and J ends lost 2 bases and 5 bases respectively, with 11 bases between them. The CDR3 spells CASSYRDGGDTQYF. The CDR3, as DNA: TGTGCCAGCAGTTACAGGGACGGGGGAGATACGCAGTATTTT.

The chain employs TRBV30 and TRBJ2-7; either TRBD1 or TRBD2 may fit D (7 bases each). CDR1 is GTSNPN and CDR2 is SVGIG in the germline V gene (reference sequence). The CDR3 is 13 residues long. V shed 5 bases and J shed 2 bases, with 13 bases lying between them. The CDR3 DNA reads TGTGCCTGGTCGACAGGGAGGGCCTACGAGCAGTACTTC. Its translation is CAWSTGRAYEQYF.

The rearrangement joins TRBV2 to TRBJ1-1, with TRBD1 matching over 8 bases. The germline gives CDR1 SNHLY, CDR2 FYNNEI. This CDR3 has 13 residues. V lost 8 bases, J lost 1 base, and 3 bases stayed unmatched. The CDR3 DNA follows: TGTGCCAGCGGAGGACAGGGGAACACTGAAGCTTTCTTT. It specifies CASGGQGNTEAFF.

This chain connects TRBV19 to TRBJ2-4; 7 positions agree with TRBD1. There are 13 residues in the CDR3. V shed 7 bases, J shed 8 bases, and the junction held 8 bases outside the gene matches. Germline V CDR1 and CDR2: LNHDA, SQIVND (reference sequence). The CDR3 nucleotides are TGTGCCAGTACGGATAGGGGGCTCGACATTCAGTACTTC. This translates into CASTDRGLDIQYF. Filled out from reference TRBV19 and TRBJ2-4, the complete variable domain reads DGGITQSPKYLFRKEGQNVTLSCEQNLNHDAMYWYRQDPGQGLRLIYYSQIVNDFQKGDIAEGYSVSREKKESFPLTVTSAQKNPTAFYLCASTDRGLDIQYFGAGTRLSVL.